What follows are 19 T cell receptor beta chains derived from one specimen sequenced in a study of CXCR3-negative and CXCR3-positive naive CD8 T cells. General study points: A higher hydrophobicity marked the TRB CDR3s of CXCR3-positive naive cells versus CXCR3-negative naive cells.

The method, 5' RACE with UMI labels, was used to prepare the TRB cDNA libraries. TCRdb re-called the 5' RACE reads and gives one entry per CDR3 protein, without DNA. This repertoire includes roughly 130,000 distinct CDR3 sequences. The antigens for these receptors are not known. The sequencing sample was made of naive CXCR3+ CD8+ T cells from blood. Subset: CD45RO-CCR7+CD27+CD95- naive CD8+ T cells expressing CXCR3 (TNR3+). The receptors originated from a human donor in good health. Some clones in this sample may be carry-over from other donors' samples.

The J gene is TRBJ1-2, the V gene TRBV29-1; TCRdb indicates TRBD1, and absent DNA this call remains unverified. The CDR3 is made up of 13 amino acids. Germline CDR1 and CDR2: SQVTM and ANQGSEA. The CDR3 spells CSVPRGWKDGYTF.

The gene calls are TRBV5-1 and TRBJ2-1; without DNA, the TCRdb call of TRBD2 cannot be checked. Per the germline V gene, CDR1 is SGHRS and CDR2 is YFSETQ. The CDR3 length is 17 residues. The CDR3 region is CASSLVERGPNYNEQFF.

The chain joins TRBV6-5 to TRBJ2-7; checking the TCRdb D call of TRBD1 is not possible without DNA. Germline loops: CDR1 MNHEY, CDR2 SVGAGI. This CDR3 comprises 15 residues. The CDR3 spells CASSPINREFNEQYF.

V gene TRBV7-8 combines with J gene TRBJ2-2; with no DNA, the TCRdb D assignment of TRBD2 cannot be verified. CDR1 is SGHVS and CDR2 is FQNEAQ in the germline V gene. This CDR3 contains 15 residues. CDR3 protein: CASSLIAGGPGELFF.

The chain uses TRBV29-1 and TRBJ2-1; the TCRdb call, TRBD1, lacks DNA for checking. The CDR3 extends over 15 amino acids. CDR1 is SQVTM, CDR2 ANQGSEA, per germline. The CDR3 loop reads CSVPLTGVPYNEKLF.

The gene calls are TRBV20-1 and TRBJ2-7; TCRdb returns TRBD2, unconfirmable since there is no DNA. This CDR3 spans 11 amino acids. CDR1 is DFQATT and CDR2 is SNEGSKA in the germline V gene (reference sequence). The CDR3: CSASEGSEQYF.

This chain joins TRBV7-6 and TRBJ2-7; TCRdb indicates TRBD2, and absent DNA this call remains unverified. This CDR3 is 16 amino acids long. The germline V gene has CDR1 SGHVS and CDR2 FNYEAQ. The chain's CDR3 is CASSDTSGTASYEQYF.

This chain connects TRBV10-2 to TRBJ2-7; without DNA, the TCRdb call of TRBD2 cannot be checked. The CDR3 sequence is 14 residues long. Germline V gene sequence: CDR1 WSHSY, CDR2 SAAADI. CDR3 protein: CASSAGTNSYEQYF.

The J gene is TRBJ1-1, the V gene TRBV7-9; the TCRdb call, TRBD1, lacks DNA for checking. The CDR3 covers 14 residues. CDR1 is SEHNR, CDR2 FQNEAQ, per germline (reference sequence). The CDR3 reads CASSDGQGITEAFF.

The V gene is TRBV29-1, the J gene TRBJ2-1; TCRdb proposes TRBD1, but this gene call is untestable without DNA. Germline V CDR1 and CDR2: SQVTM, ANQGSEA. The CDR3 runs 14 residues. The CDR3: CSARQGNSYNEQFF.

The gene calls are TRBV23-1 and TRBJ2-7; the D gene TCRdb calls, TRBD1, cannot be checked with no DNA. TRBV23-1 is annotated as an ORF whose role is uncertain. The CDR3 is 14 residues long. This CDR3 is CASRGQGTPYEQYF.

This chain joins TRBV29-1 and TRBJ1-5. Germline assignment: CDR1 SQVTM and CDR2 ANQGSEA. CDR3 length equals 12 residues. CDR3 in amino acids: CSPGLCGQPQHF.

The chain couples TRBV7-6 to TRBJ2-3; no DNA is available, so the TRBD2 call from TCRdb remains unchecked. The CDR3 sequence is 16 residues long. Germline V gene data show CDR1 as SGHVS and CDR2 as FNYEAQ. This chain's CDR3 is CASSLAAPGPSDTQYF.

This chain uses TRBV21-1 with TRBJ1-2; TCRdb names TRBD1, which stays unverified in the absence of DNA. TRBV21-1 is labeled a pseudogene. The CDR3 is 12 amino acids. The CDR3 loop is CASSRARKGYTF.

This chain joins TRBV29-1 and TRBJ2-7; the D gene TCRdb calls, TRBD2, cannot be checked with no DNA. The CDR3 spans 16 residues. Germline-derived CDR1 and CDR2 are SQVTM and ANQGSEA. The CDR3 is CSVGTSGIMSSYEQYF.

The rearrangement joins TRBV29-1 to TRBJ2-2. The CDR3 is 13 residues long. The germline V gene has CDR1 SQVTM and CDR2 ANQGSEA. The CDR3 loop is CSVALMNTGELFF.

The genes are TRBV7-2 and TRBJ2-5; the TCRdb call, TRBD2, lacks DNA for checking. The CDR3 contains 15 residues. Per the germline V gene, CDR1 is SGHTA and CDR2 is FQGNSA. CDR3 amino acids: CASSLVAGVGETQYF.

V and J are TRBV4-1 and TRBJ2-1; the TRBD1 assignment by TCRdb is unverifiable without DNA. The germline CDR1 and CDR2 sequences are MGHRA and YSYEKL. The CDR3 length is 16 residues. This CDR3 reads CASSQEPRQGNNEQFF.

The V call is TRBV7-2, the J call TRBJ2-3. The CDR3 has 14 amino acids. Germline assignment: CDR1 SGHTA and CDR2 FQGNSA. CDR3 sequence: CASSLDTGTDTQYF. The whole variable domain, remainder taken from reference TRBV7-2 and TRBJ2-3, is GAGVSQSPSNKVTEKGKDVELRCDPISGHTALYWYRQSLGQGLEFLIYFQGNSAPDKSGLPSDRFSAERTGGSVSTLTIQRTQQEDSAVYLCASSLDTGTDTQYFGPGTRLTVL.